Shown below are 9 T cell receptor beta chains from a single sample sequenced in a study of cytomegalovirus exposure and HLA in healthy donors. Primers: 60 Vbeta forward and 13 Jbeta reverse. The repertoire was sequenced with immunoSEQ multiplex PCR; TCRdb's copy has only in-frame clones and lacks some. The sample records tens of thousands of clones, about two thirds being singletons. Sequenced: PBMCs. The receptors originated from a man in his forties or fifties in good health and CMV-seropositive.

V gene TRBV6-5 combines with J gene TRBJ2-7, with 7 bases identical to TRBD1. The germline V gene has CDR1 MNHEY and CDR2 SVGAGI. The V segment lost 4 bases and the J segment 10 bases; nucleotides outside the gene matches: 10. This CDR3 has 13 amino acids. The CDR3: CASSSYMGTAQYF. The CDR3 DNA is TGTGCCAGCAGTTCTTACATGGGGACAGCCCAGTACTTC.

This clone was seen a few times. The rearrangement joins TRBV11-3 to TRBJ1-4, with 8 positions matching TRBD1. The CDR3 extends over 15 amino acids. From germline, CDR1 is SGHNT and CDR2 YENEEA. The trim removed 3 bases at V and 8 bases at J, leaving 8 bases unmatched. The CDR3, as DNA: TGTGCCAGCAGCTTCCAGACAGGGGTTGGGGAAAAACTGTTTTTT. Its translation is CASSFQTGVGEKLFF.

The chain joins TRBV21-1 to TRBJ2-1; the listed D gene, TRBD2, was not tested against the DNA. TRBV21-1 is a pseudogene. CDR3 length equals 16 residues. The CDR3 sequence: CASSKPGTINMYEQFF. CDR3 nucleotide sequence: TGTGCCAGCAGCAAACCCGGGACTATTAATATGTATGAGCAGTTCTTC.

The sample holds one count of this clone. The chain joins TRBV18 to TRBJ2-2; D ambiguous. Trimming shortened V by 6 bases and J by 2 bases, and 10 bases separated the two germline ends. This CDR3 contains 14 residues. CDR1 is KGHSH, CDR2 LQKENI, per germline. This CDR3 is CASSPRENTGELFF. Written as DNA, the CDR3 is TGTGCCAGCTCCCCTCGAGAAAACACCGGGGAGCTGTTTTTT. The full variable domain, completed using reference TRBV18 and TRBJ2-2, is NAGVMQNPRHLVRRRGQEARLRCSPMKGHSHVYWYRQLPEEGLKFMVYLQKENIIDESGMPKERFSAEFPKEGPSILRIQQVVRGDSAAYFCASSPRENTGELFFGEGSRLTVL.

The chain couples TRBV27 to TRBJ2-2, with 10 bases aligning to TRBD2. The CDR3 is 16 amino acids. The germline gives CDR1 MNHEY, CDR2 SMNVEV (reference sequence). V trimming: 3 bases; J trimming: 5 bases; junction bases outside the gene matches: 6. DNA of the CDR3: TGTGCCAGCAGTTTCCAAGCGGGAGGGCGGACCGGGGAGCTGTTTTTT. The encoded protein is CASSFQAGGRTGELFF.

Written as DNA, the CDR3 is TGTGCCAGCACCTCCTGGGGGCGCAACTATGGCTACACCTTC. Encoded protein: CASTSWGRNYGYTF. The chain combines TRBV6-6 with TRBJ1-2; a possible D gene is TRBD1 (6 bases). Germline loops: CDR1 MNHNY, CDR2 SVGAGI (reference sequence). The CDR3 is 14 residues long. V gave up 7 bases and J gave up 2 bases, with 14 bases separating them.

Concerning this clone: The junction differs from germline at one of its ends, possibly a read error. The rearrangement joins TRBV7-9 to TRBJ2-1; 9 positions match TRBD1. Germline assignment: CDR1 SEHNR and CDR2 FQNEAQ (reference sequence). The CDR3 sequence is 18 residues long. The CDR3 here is CSSSQSFAWTGEDNEQFF. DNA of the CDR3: TGTTCCAGCAGCCAATCCTTCGCCTGGACAGGGGAGGACAATGAGCAGTTCTTC. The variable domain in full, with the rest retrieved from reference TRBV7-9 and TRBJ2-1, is DTGVSQNPRHKITKRGQNVTFRCDPISEHNRLYWYRQTLGQGPEFLTYFQNEAQLEKSRLLSDRFSAERPKGSFSTLEIQRTEQGDSAMYLCSSSQSFAWTGEDNEQFFGPGTRLTVL.

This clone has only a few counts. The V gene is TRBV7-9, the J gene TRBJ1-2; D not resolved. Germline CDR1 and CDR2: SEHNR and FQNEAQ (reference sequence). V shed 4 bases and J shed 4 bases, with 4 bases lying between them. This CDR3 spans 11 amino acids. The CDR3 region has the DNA TGTGCCAGCAGCTCGGGCTATGGCTACACCTTC. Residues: CASSSGYGYTF.

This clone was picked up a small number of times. CDR3 amino acids: CASRLVIPGQEEKLFF. CDR3 coding DNA: TGTGCAAGTCGCTTAGTGATCCCGGGACAGGAGGAAAAACTGTTTTTT. The chain carries TRBV12-2 and TRBJ1-4; TRBD1 is taken as the D call from the table, unchecked against the DNA. TRBV12-2 is reported as a pseudogene. The CDR3 covers 16 residues.